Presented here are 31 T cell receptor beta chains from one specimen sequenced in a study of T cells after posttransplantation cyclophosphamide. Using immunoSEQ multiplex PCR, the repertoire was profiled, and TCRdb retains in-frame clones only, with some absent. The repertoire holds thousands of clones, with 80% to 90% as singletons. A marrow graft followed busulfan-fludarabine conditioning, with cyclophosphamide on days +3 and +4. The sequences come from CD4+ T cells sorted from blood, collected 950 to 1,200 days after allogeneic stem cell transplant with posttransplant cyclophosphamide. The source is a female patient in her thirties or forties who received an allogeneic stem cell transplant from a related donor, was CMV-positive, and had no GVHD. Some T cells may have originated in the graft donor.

The CDR3 sequence: CASSLEGPGANVLTF. In nucleotides, the CDR3 is TGTGCCAGCAGCTTGGAGGGGCCTGGGGCCAACGTCCTGACTTTC. This chain connects TRBV5-6 to TRBJ2-6; D perhaps matches TRBD1 (5 bases). Looked up from germline, CDR1 is SGHDT and CDR2 is YYEEEE. The V gene lost 0 bases and the J gene lost 2 bases, with 6 bases spanning the gap. The length of the CDR3 is 15 residues.

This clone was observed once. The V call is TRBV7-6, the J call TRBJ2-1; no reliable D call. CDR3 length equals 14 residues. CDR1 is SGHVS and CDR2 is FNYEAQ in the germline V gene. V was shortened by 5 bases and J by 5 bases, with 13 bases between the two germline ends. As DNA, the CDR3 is TGTGCCAGCAGCGGCATAGCCTCTCACAATGAGCAGTTCTTC. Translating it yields CASSGIASHNEQFF.

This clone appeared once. CDR3 in amino acids: CASSPTGSYEQYF. The CDR3 bases are TGTGCCAGCTCACCTACAGGGTCCTACGAGCAGTACTTC. This sequence joins TRBV18 and TRBJ2-7; possibly TRBD1 for D (6 bases). Trimming removed 3 bases at V and 1 base at J, with 7 bases between. This CDR3 has 13 residues. Germline V gives CDR1 KGHSH, CDR2 LQKENI.

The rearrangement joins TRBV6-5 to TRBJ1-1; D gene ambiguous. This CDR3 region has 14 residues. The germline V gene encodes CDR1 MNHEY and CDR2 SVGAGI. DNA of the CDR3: TGTGCGACCGGGAAGGGTACGGAGAACACTGAAGCTTTCTTT. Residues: CATGKGTENTEAFF.

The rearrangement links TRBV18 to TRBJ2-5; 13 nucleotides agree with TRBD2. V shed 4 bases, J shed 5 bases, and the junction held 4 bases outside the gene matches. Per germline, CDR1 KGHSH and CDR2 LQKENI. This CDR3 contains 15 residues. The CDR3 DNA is TGTGCCAGCTCACAGGGACTAGCGGGACGGGAGACCCAGTACTTC. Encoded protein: CASSQGLAGRETQYF.

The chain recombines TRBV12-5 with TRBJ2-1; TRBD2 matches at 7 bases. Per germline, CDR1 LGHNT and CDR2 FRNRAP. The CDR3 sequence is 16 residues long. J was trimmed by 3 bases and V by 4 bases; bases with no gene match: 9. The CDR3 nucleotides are TGTGCTAGTGGTTCATGGATGGGGGGGGTCTACAATGAGCAGTTCTTC. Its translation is CASGSWMGGVYNEQFF.

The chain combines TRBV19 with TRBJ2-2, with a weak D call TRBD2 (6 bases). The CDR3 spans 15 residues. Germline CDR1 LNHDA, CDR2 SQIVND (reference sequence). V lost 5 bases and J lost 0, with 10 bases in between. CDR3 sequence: CASSHGGTNTGELFF. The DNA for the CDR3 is TGTGCCAGTAGTCACGGGGGAACGAACACCGGGGAGCTGTTTTTT.

The CDR3 nucleotides are TGTGCCAGCAGCGACGGGATCAATTACGAGCAGTACTTC. As protein: CASSDGINYEQYF. The chain couples TRBV9 to TRBJ2-7, with D perhaps TRBD2 (5 bases). Trimming removed 3 bases at V and 4 bases at J, with 11 bases between. The CDR3 has 13 residues. Germline CDR1 and CDR2: SGDLS and YYNGEE. Combining the CDR3 with reference TRBV9 and TRBJ2-7 gives the whole variable domain DSGVTQTPKHLITATGQRVTLRCSPRSGDLSVYWYQQSLDQGLQFLIQYYNGEERAKGNILERFSAQQFPDLHSELNLSSLELGDSALYFCASSDGINYEQYFGPGTRLTVT.

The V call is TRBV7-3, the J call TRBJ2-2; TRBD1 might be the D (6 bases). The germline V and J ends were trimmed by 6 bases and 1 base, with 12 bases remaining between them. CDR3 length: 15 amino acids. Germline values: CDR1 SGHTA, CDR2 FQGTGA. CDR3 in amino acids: CASSRTGRNTGELFF. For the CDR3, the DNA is TGTGCCAGCAGTCGTACAGGGAGGAACACCGGGGAGCTGTTTTTT.

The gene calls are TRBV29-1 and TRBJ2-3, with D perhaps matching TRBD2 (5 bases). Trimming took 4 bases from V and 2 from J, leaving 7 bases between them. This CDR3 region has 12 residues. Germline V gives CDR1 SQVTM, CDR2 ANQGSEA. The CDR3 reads CSVVRDTDTQYF. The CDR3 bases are TGCAGCGTTGTCCGGGACACAGATACGCAGTATTTT.

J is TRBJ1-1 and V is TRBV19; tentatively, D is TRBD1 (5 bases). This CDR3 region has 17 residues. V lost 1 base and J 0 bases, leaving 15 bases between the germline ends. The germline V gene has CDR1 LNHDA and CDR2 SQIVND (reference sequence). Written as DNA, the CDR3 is TGTGCCAGTAGTATAGTTTCCGGGGGTAGGATGAACACTGAAGCTTTCTTT. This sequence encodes CASSIVSGGRMNTEAFF.

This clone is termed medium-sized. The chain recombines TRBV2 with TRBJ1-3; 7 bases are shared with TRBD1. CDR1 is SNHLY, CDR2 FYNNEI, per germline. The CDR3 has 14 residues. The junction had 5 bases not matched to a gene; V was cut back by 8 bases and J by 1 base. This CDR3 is CASAGTASGNTIYF. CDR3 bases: TGTGCCAGCGCCGGGACAGCTTCTGGAAACACCATATATTTT.

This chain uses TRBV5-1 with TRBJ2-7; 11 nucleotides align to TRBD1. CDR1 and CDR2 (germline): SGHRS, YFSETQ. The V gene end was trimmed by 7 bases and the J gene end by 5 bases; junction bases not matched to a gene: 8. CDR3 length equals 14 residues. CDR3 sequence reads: CASSQGQGVDEQYF. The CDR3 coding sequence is TGCGCCAGCTCTCAGGGACAGGGGGTGGACGAGCAGTACTTC.

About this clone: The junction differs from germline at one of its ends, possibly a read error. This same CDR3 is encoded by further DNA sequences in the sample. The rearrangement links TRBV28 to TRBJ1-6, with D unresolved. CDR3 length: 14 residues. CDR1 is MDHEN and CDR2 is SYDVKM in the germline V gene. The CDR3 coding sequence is TGTGCCAGCAGTTTAGTACCAGAAAATTCCCCCCTCCACTTT. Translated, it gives CASSLVPENSPLHF.

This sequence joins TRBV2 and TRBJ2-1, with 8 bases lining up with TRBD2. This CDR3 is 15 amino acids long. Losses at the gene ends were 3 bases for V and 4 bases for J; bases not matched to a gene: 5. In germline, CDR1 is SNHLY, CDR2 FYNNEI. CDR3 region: CASSDVGGVYNEQFF. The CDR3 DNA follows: TGTGCCAGCAGTGACGTCGGGGGGGTATACAATGAGCAGTTCTTC.

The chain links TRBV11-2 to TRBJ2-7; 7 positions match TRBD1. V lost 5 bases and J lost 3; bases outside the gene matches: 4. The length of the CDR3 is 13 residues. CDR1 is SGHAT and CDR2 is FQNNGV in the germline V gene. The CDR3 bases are TGTGCCAGCAGCCCCGCAGGGGGCTACGAGCAGTACTTC. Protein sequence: CASSPAGGYEQYF. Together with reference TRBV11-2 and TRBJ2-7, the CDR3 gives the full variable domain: EAGVAQSPRYKIIEKRQSVAFWCNPISGHATLYWYQQILGQGPKLLIQFQNNGVVDDSQLPKDRFSAERLKGVDSTLKIQPAKLEDSAVYLCASSPAGGYEQYFGPGTRLTVT.

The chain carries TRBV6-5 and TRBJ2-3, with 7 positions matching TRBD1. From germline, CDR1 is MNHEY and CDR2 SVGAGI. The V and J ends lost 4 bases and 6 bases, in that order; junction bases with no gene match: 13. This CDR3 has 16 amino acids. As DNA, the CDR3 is TGTGCCAGCAGTTTTACTTTACAGGGGACCGAGGATACGCAGTATTTT. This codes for CASSFTLQGTEDTQYF.

CDR3 sequence reads: CASSFLDSSYEQYF. The DNA for the CDR3 is TGCGCCAGCAGCTTCTTGGACAGCTCCTACGAGCAGTACTTC. The gene calls are TRBV5-1 and TRBJ2-7; weak D call: TRBD1 (6 bases). V gave up 2 bases and J gave up 0 bases, with 9 bases separating them. Germline V gene lookup returns CDR1 SGHRS and CDR2 YFSETQ. The CDR3 loop spans 14 amino acids.

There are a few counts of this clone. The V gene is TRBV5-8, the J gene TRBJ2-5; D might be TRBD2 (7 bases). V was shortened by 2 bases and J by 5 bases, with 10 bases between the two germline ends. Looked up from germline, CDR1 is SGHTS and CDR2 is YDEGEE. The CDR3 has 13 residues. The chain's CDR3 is CASSFRGAETQYF. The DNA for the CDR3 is TGTGCCAGCAGCTTTCGGGGGGCGGAGACCCAGTACTTC.

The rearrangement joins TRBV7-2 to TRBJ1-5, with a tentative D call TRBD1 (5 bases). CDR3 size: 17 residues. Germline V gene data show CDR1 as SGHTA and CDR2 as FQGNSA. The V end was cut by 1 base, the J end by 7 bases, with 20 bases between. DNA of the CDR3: TGTGCCAGCAGCTTAGATGTCAATGCGGGGCGAGGGCAGCCCCAGCATTTT. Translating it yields CASSLDVNAGRGQPQHF. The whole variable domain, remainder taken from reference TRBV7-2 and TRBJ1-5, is GAGVSQSPSNKVTEKGKDVELRCDPISGHTALYWYRQSLGQGLEFLIYFQGNSAPDKSGLPSDRFSAERTGGSVSTLTIQRTQQEDSAVYLCASSLDVNAGRGQPQHFGDGTRLSIL.

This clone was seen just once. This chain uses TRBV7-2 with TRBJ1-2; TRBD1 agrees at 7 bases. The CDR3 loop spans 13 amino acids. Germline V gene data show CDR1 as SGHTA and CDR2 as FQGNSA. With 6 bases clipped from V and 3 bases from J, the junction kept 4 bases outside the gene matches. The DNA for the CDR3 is TGTGCCAGCAGTCACAGGGGCGACTATGGCTACACCTTC. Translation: CASSHRGDYGYTF.

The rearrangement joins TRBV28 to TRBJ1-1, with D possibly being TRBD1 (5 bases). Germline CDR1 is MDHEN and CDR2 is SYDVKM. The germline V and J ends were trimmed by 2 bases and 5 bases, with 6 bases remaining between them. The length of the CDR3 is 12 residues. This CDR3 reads CASSLRGTEAFF. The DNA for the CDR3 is TGTGCCAGCAGTTTACGGGGGACTGAAGCTTTCTTT.

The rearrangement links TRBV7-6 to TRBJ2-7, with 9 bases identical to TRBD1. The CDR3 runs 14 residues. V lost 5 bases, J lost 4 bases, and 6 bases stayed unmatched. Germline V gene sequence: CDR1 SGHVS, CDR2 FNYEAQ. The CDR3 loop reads CASSQRDRAYEQYF. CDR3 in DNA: TGTGCCAGCAGCCAAAGGGACAGGGCATACGAGCAGTACTTC.

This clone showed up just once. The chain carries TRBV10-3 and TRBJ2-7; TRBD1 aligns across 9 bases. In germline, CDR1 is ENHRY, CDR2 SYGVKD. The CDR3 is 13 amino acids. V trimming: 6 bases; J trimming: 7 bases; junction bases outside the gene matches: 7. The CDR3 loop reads CAISGGQGREQYF. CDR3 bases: TGTGCCATCAGCGGGGGACAGGGTCGGGAGCAGTACTTC.

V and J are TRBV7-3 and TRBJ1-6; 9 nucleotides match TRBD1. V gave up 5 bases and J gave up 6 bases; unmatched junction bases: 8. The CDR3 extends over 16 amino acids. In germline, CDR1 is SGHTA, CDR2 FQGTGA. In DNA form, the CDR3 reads TGTGCCAGCAGCAGAACCGGGACAGGGAGTAATTCACCCCTCCACTTT. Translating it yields CASSRTGTGSNSPLHF.

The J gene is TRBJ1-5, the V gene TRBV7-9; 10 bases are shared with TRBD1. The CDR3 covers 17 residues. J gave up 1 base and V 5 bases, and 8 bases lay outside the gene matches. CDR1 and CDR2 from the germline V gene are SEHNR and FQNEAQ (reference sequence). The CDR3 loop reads CASSPGTGASSNQPQHF. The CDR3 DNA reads TGTGCCAGCAGCCCCGGGACAGGGGCCTCCAGCAATCAGCCCCAGCATTTT.

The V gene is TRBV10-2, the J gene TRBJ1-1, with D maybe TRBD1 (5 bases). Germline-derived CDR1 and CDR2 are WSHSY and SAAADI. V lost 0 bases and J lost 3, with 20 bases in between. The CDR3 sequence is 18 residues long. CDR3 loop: CASSESIPPNRYYTEAFF. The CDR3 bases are TGCGCCAGCAGTGAGTCGATTCCCCCTAACAGGTATTACACTGAAGCTTTCTTT.

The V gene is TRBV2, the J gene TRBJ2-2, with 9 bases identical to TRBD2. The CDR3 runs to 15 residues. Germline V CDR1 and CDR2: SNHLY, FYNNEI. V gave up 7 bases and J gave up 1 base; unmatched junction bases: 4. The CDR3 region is CASTASGVNTGELFF. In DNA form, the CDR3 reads TGTGCCAGCACCGCTAGCGGGGTGAACACCGGGGAGCTGTTTTTT.

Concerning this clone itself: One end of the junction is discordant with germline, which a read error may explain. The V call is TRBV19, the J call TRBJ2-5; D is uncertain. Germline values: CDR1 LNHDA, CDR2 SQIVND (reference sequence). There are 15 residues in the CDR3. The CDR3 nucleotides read TGTGCCAGTAGTATAGATAAAGAGACCCAAGAGGCCCAGTACTTC. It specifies CASSIDKETQEAQYF.

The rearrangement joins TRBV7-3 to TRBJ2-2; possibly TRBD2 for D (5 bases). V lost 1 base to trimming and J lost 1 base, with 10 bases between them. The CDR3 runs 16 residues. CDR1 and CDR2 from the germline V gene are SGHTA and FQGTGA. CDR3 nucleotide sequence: TGTGCCAGCAGCTTAAGGCGGGCGATGAACACCGGGGAGCTGTTTTTT. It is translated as CASSLRRAMNTGELFF.

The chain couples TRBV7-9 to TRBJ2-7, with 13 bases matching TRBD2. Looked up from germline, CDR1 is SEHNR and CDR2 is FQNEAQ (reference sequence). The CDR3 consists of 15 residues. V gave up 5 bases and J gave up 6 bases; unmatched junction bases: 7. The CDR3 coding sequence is TGTGCCAGCAGCCGAACTAGCGGGGGGGCAAGCGAGCAGTACTTC. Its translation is CASSRTSGGASEQYF.